The 28 T cell receptor beta chains below all came from one sample that was sequenced in a study of T cell responses to AZD1222 COVID-19 vaccine. The table came from immunoSEQ multiplex PCR; TCRdb's copy has only in-frame clones and leaves some out. Found here are over 110,000 clones, 90% of them singletons; the top ten hold 1.5% to 2%. This specimen consisted of peripheral blood, obtained 28 days after the second AZD1222 dose. The receptors were gathered from an adult who received the AZD1222 COVID-19 vaccine.

The V and J genes are TRBV11-1 and TRBJ2-7, with D hard to call. Germline V gene sequence: CDR1 SGHAT, CDR2 FQDESV (reference sequence). CDR3 length equals 11 residues. V was shortened by 1 base and J by 6 bases, with 4 bases between the two germline ends. CDR3 residues: CASSLVSEQYF. The CDR3 DNA reads as TGTGCCAGCAGCTTAGTAAGCGAGCAGTACTTC.

This chain links TRBV27 with TRBJ2-7, with a tentative D call TRBD1 (6 bases). Germline CDR1 is MNHEY and CDR2 is SMNVEV (reference sequence). The V end was cut by 5 bases, the J end by 4 bases, with 9 bases between. The CDR3 is made up of 12 amino acids. CDR3 coding DNA: TGTGCCAGCAGTCATACAGGGTACGAGCAGTACTTC. Translating gives CASSHTGYEQYF.

This clone is a singleton in its sample. The DNA for the CDR3 is TGTGCCAGCAGCTTAAATGGACAGGGCACAGATACGCAGTATTTT. Encoded protein: CASSLNGQGTDTQYF. This sequence joins TRBV2 and TRBJ2-3; 7 positions agree with TRBD1. J gave up 1 base and V 6 bases, and 7 bases lay outside the gene matches. Germline CDR1 and CDR2: SNHLY and FYNNEI. The CDR3 loop spans 15 amino acids.

The chain is built from TRBV24-1 and TRBJ2-2, with D perhaps matching TRBD2 (6 bases). The V and J ends lost 2 bases and 6 bases respectively, with 12 bases between them. This CDR3 has 15 amino acids. Germline CDR1 reads KGHDR; CDR2 reads SFDVKD. This CDR3 reads CATSDYGSFSGELFF. The CDR3 DNA is TGTGCCACCAGTGATTACGGGAGCTTTTCCGGGGAGCTGTTTTTT.

The V gene is TRBV2, the J gene TRBJ1-5; possibly TRBD1 for D (5 bases). CDR1 SNHLY and CDR2 FYNNEI come from the germline V gene. The V end lost 4 bases, the J end lost 7 bases, and 8 bases lay between the germline ends. The CDR3 covers 12 residues. This CDR3 reads CASSGGPQPQHF. The CDR3 nucleotides are TGTGCCAGCAGTGGGGGACCCCAGCCCCAGCATTTT.

The chain is built from TRBV3-1 (or the pseudogene TRBV3-2) and TRBJ1-6; D unclear. Trimming cost V 2 bases and J 11 bases, with 7 bases left between them. This CDR3 has 12 residues. Germline loops: CDR1 LGHDT, CDR2 YNNKEL (reference sequence). The CDR3 DNA reads as TGTGCCAGCAGCCAAAACACACCACCCCTCCACTTT. Translating gives CASSQNTPPLHF.

The V call is TRBV10-3, the J call TRBJ1-4; D gene uncertain. Per the germline V gene, CDR1 is ENHRY and CDR2 is SYGVKD. The CDR3 has 16 residues. Trimming cost V 0 bases and J 8 bases, with 16 bases left between them. Here the CDR3 reads CAISESGQSTPEKLFF. DNA for the CDR3: TGTGCCATCAGTGAGTCCGGCCAGAGCACTCCGGAAAAACTGTTTTTT.

The chain couples TRBV3-1 (or the pseudogene TRBV3-2) to TRBJ1-6; perhaps TRBD1 as D (6 bases). Germline CDR1 is LGHDT and CDR2 is YNNKEL (reference sequence). CDR3 length equals 13 residues. Trimming took off 1 base at V and 10 bases at J, with 8 bases between the two ends. The CDR3 spells CASSQVDRSPLHF. CDR3 in DNA: TGTGCCAGCAGCCAAGTGGACAGATCACCCCTCCACTTT.

The rearrangement links TRBV24-1 to TRBJ1-1, with D hard to call. The CDR3 consists of 13 residues. V dropped 3 bases and J dropped 10 bases, with 14 bases sitting between them. Per the germline V gene, CDR1 is KGHDR and CDR2 is SFDVKD. The CDR3 DNA reads as TGTGCCACCAGTGATCCCAAGAGCTCGCGAGCTTTCTTT. It is translated as CATSDPKSSRAFF.

The chain has TRBV7-8 and TRBJ2-1; D remains ambiguous. CDR1 and CDR2 from the germline V gene are SGHVS and FQNEAQ. Trimming cost V 2 bases and J 5 bases, with 10 bases left between them. This CDR3 is 14 amino acids long. The CDR3 sequence: CASSLRRTDNEQFF. The CDR3 DNA sequence: TGTGCCAGCAGCTTAAGGCGAACTGACAATGAGCAGTTCTTC. Full variable domain (rest looked up from reference TRBV7-8 and TRBJ2-1): GAGVSQSPRYKVAKRGQDVALRCDPISGHVSLFWYQQALGQGPEFLTYFQNEAQLDKSGLPSDRFFAERPEGSVSTLKIQRTQQEDSAVYLCASSLRRTDNEQFFGPGTRLTVL.

The rearrangement joins TRBV30 to TRBJ1-2, with no clear D. The CDR3 is made up of 12 amino acids. Germline V gene lookup returns CDR1 GTSNPN and CDR2 SVGIG (reference sequence). V lost 5 bases to trimming and J lost 0 bases, with 7 bases between them. The CDR3 is CAWGSTNYGYTF. CDR3 sequence (DNA): TGTGCCTGGGGCAGCACTAACTATGGCTACACCTTC.

V gene TRBV12-3 or TRBV12-4 combines with J gene TRBJ1-2; D gene uncertain. Trimming took off 6 bases at V and 0 bases at J, with 5 bases between the two ends. This CDR3 region has 12 residues. Here the CDR3 DNA reads TGTGCCAGCAGAAGAGCTAACTATGGCTACACCTTC. It specifies CASRRANYGYTF.

The gene calls are TRBV6-4 and TRBJ2-3, with 9 bases aligning to TRBD2. J was trimmed by 4 bases and V by 2 bases; bases with no gene match: 7. Germline V gene sequence: CDR1 MRHNA, CDR2 SNTAGT. The CDR3 spans 16 residues. This CDR3 reads CASSDAGLAASDTQYF. CDR3 nucleotide sequence: TGTGCCAGCAGTGACGCGGGACTAGCCGCCTCAGATACGCAGTATTTT.

The V call is TRBV5-1, the J call TRBJ1-1; 7 bases match TRBD1. The CDR3 has 14 amino acids. With 6 bases clipped from V and 1 base from J, the junction kept 6 bases outside the gene matches. Germline V gene data show CDR1 as SGHRS and CDR2 as YFSETQ. Here the CDR3 reads CASTVGTANTEAFF. The CDR3 DNA reads TGCGCCAGCACCGTCGGGACAGCGAACACTGAAGCTTTCTTT. Drawing the rest from reference TRBV5-1 and TRBJ1-1, the complete variable domain is KAGVTQTPRYLIKTRGQQVTLSCSPISGHRSVSWYQQTPGQGLQFLFEYFSETQRNKGNFPGRFSGRQFSNSRSEMNVSTLELGDSALYLCASTVGTANTEAFFGQGTRLTVV.

The CDR3 coding sequence is TGTGCCACCAGTTCCCGGACAGGGGGGTTTCAGCCCCAGCATTTT. It yields the protein CATSSRTGGFQPQHF. This sequence joins TRBV24-1 and TRBJ1-5; 10 bases match TRBD1. The CDR3 length is 15 residues. The germline gives CDR1 KGHDR, CDR2 SFDVKD. V shed 6 bases, J shed 6 bases, and the junction held 7 bases outside the gene matches.

The chain combines TRBV7-9 with TRBJ1-5; no definite D call. This CDR3 contains 13 residues. Germline V gene sequence: CDR1 SEHNR, CDR2 FQNEAQ (reference sequence). V lost 6 bases and J 4 bases, leaving 10 bases between the germline ends. The CDR3 loop reads CASSLDGNQPQHF. The DNA for the CDR3 is TGTGCCAGCAGTCTGGATGGGAATCAGCCCCAGCATTTT.

The chain couples TRBV7-8 to TRBJ1-1; D unresolved. Germline loops: CDR1 SGHVS, CDR2 FQNEAQ. The CDR3 is made up of 13 amino acids. V shed 0 bases and J shed 1 base, with 3 bases lying between them. The CDR3 sequence: CASSLAANTEAFF. The CDR3, as DNA: TGTGCCAGCAGCTTAGCGGCGAACACTGAAGCTTTCTTT.

In its sample, this clone was seen a few times. The chain carries TRBV4-2 and TRBJ2-1; D might be TRBD1 (6 bases). Germline-derived CDR1 and CDR2 are LGHNA and YNFKEQ. This CDR3 is 15 amino acids long. The V gene lost 6 bases and the J gene lost 6 bases, with 18 bases spanning the gap. The CDR3 nucleotides read TGTGCCAGCAGTTCAGACAGGCATATTTCCAATGAGCAGTTCTTC. Its translation: CASSSDRHISNEQFF.

The rearrangement links TRBV3-1 (or the pseudogene TRBV3-2) to TRBJ1-1; TRBD1 is a possible D gene (6 bases). Germline V gene sequence: CDR1 LGHDT, CDR2 YNNKEL (reference sequence). Trimming left V 2 bases short and J 6 bases short, with 13 bases between. The CDR3 length is 14 residues. The CDR3 bases are TGTGCCAGCAGCCAAAGGGGAGGGGGAGCTGAAGCTTTCTTT. Translating gives CASSQRGGGAEAFF.

This clone was seen only a few times. This chain uses TRBV10-3 with TRBJ1-1; D gene uncertain. The CDR3 contains 15 residues. Germline V CDR1 and CDR2: ENHRY, SYGVKD. V dropped 0 bases and J dropped 0 bases, with 8 bases sitting between them. CDR3 residues: CAISESMGMNTEAFF. CDR3 nucleotide sequence: TGTGCCATCAGTGAGTCGATGGGGATGAACACTGAAGCTTTCTTT.

The rearrangement uses TRBV7-2 and TRBJ2-7, with no clear D. The germline gives CDR1 SGHTA, CDR2 FQGNSA. V was clipped by 1 base and J by 5 bases, with 18 bases between them. This CDR3 spans 16 amino acids. The CDR3 loop is CASSLGPGPQADEQYF. The CDR3 bases are TGTGCCAGCAGCTTAGGCCCCGGCCCCCAGGCGGACGAGCAGTACTTC.

With respect to this clone: Mismatch with germline at one junction end may stem from a read error. The chain couples TRBV13 to TRBJ1-1; D unclear. The CDR3 contains 11 residues. Germline loops: CDR1 PRHDT, CDR2 FYEKMQ (reference sequence). DNA for the CDR3: TGTGCCAGCATCTTAAACACTGAAGCTTTCTTT. As protein: CASILNTEAFF.

The chain links TRBV7-3 to TRBJ2-3; 10 bases agree with TRBD2. The CDR3 runs to 16 residues. Germline V gives CDR1 SGHTA, CDR2 FQGTGA. The ends lost 0 bases at V and 6 bases at J; junction bases unmatched: 6. The chain's CDR3 is CASSLTASGGKDTQYF. The CDR3 nucleotides are TGTGCCAGCAGCTTAACGGCTAGCGGGGGAAAGGATACGCAGTATTTT.

The rearrangement joins TRBV7-9 to TRBJ1-6; D is undetermined. Germline V gene sequence: CDR1 SEHNR, CDR2 FQNEAQ (reference sequence). V was clipped by 5 bases and J by 8 bases, with 10 bases between them. This CDR3 is 13 amino acids long. The CDR3 here is CASSLGSDSPLHF. DNA for the CDR3: TGTGCCAGCAGCCTCGGGAGTGATTCACCCCTCCACTTT.

The chain has TRBV6-2 or TRBV6-3 and TRBJ1-2; no clear D. V lost 3 bases and J 3 bases, leaving 8 bases between the germline ends. This CDR3 is 13 amino acids long. The V gene's germline CDR1 is MNHEY and CDR2 SVGEGT. The CDR3 here is CASSYVADYGYTF. DNA of the CDR3: TGTGCCAGCAGTTATGTGGCGGACTATGGCTACACCTTC.

This clone was recorded only once. CDR3 coding DNA: TGTGCCAGCAGCCCCGGCGGTGCCCCTGAAGCTTTCTTT. Its protein is CASSPGGAPEAFF. The rearrangement links TRBV7-3 to TRBJ1-1; D is undetermined. Looked up from germline, CDR1 is SGHTA and CDR2 is FQGTGA. V was trimmed by 5 bases and J by 6 bases, leaving 13 bases between them. This CDR3 has 13 residues.

A word on this clone: Likely a read error: the CDR3 ends without its conserved phenylalanine or tryptophan. The DNA is left out, because the CDR3 cannot be placed on it with certainty; the CDR3 is given as TCRdb lists it. The J gene is TRBJ1-4, the V gene TRBV3-1 (or the pseudogene TRBV3-2). The CDR3 spans 13 residues, counting both ends. CDR1 is LGHDT, CDR2 YNNKEL, per germline (reference sequence). CDR3 sequence reads: CASSQDFREGVGV.

The CDR3 loop reads CASSLEPGQGKETQYF. DNA for the CDR3: TGCGCCAGCAGCTTGGAACCGGGACAGGGGAAAGAGACCCAGTACTTC. The genes are TRBV5-1 and TRBJ2-5, with TRBD1 matching 10 bases. The CDR3 length is 16 residues. Germline CDR1 reads SGHRS; CDR2 reads YFSETQ. Trimming cost V 0 bases and J 3 bases; bases outside gene matches: 5.